These T cell receptor beta chains were read from a single sample in a study of control samples from healthy donors and cancer patients. Profiled with immunoSEQ multiplex PCR; TCRdb holds only in-frame clones, not every one. The sample includes fewer than 200,000 clones, about 93% of them seen just once. The sample taken for sequencing was blood. These TCRs come from a woman aged 60-70 years in good health. CDR3s include the opening cysteine and the closing phenylalanine or tryptophan. A D gene is named only where the DNA matches it firmly. Not every row has a clone size; where given, it reads once, few, many or a size class.

d_gene: NA
abundance: NA
len: 13
v_gene: TRBV6-5
j_gene: TRBJ1-4
CDR3aa: CASLEATNEKLFF
CDR3nt: TGTGCCAGCCTCGAAGCAACTAATGAAAAACTGTTTTTT

d_gene: NA
abundance: NA
len: 13
v_gene: TRBV27
j_gene: TRBJ1-4
CDR3aa: CASSPQGTLKLFF
CDR3nt: TGTGCCAGCAGTCCCCAAGGGACCTTAAAACTGTTTTTT

d_gene: NA
abundance: NA
len: 12
v_gene: TRBV30
j_gene: TRBJ1-1
CDR3aa: CAWSSTNTEAFF
CDR3nt: TGTGCCTGGAGTTCAACGAACACTGAAGCTTTCTTT

d_gene: NA
abundance: NA
len: 14
v_gene: TRBV3-1/TRBV3-2
j_gene: TRBJ1-2
CDR3aa: CASSQDSRYYGYTF
CDR3nt: TGTGCCAGCAGCCAAGATTCCAGGTATTATGGCTACACCTTC

d_gene: NA
abundance: NA
len: 16
v_gene: TRBV27
j_gene: TRBJ1-2
CDR3aa: CASSWTARQLNYGYTF
CDR3nt: TGTGCCAGCAGTTGGACGGCCAGGCAGCTTAACTATGGCTACACCTTC

d_gene: NA
abundance: once
len: 13
v_gene: TRBV7-8
j_gene: TRBJ2-1
CDR3aa: CASSPSGAGRAFF
CDR3nt: TGTGCCAGCAGCCCATCCGGGGCGGGCAGGGCGTTCTTC

d_gene: NA
abundance: few
len: 18
v_gene: TRBV3-1/TRBV3-2
j_gene: TRBJ1-1
CDR3aa: CASSQAPGGVGGEYEAFF
CDR3nt: TGTGCCAGCAGCCAAGCTCCGGGGGGTGTAGGAGGAGAATATGAAGCTTTCTTT

d_gene: NA
abundance: NA
len: 14
v_gene: TRBV2
j_gene: TRBJ1-4
CDR3aa: CASATERGPEKLFF
CDR3nt: TGTGCCAGCGCTACGGAACGGGGGCCTGAAAAACTGTTTTTT

d_gene: TRBD1
abundance: NA
len: 17
v_gene: TRBV19
j_gene: TRBJ1-5
CDR3aa: CASKTGTGGYSNQPQHF
CDR3nt: TGTGCCAGTAAAACCGGGACAGGGGGCTATAGCAATCAGCCCCAGCATTTT

d_gene: TRBD1
abundance: once
len: 15
v_gene: TRBV7-2
j_gene: TRBJ2-3
CDR3aa: CASHLGGRRANTQYF
CDR3nt: TGTGCCAGCCACTTAGGGGGCCGCAGGGCCAATACGCAGTATTTT

d_gene: TRBD1
abundance: NA
len: 14
v_gene: TRBV19
j_gene: TRBJ1-2
CDR3aa: CASSLARGNYGYTF
CDR3nt: TGTGCCAGTAGTCTTGCCAGGGGGAACTATGGCTACACCTTC

d_gene: TRBD1
abundance: NA
len: 17
v_gene: TRBV3-1/TRBV3-2
j_gene: TRBJ1-1
CDR3aa: CASSQARQGFFDTEAFF
CDR3nt: TGTGCCAGCAGCCAAGCGAGACAGGGGTTTTTCGACACTGAAGCTTTCTTT

d_gene: NA
abundance: NA
len: 15
v_gene: TRBV5-4
j_gene: TRBJ1-1
CDR3aa: CASSLSLHMNTEAFF
CDR3nt: TGTGCCAGCAGCTTGAGCCTCCACATGAACACTGAAGCTTTCTTT

d_gene: NA
abundance: NA
len: 15
v_gene: TRBV27
j_gene: TRBJ2-2
CDR3aa: CASSLWGANTGELFF
CDR3nt: TGTGCCAGCAGTTTATGGGGAGCGAACACCGGGGAGCTGTTTTTT

d_gene: TRBD2
abundance: NA
len: 16
v_gene: TRBV5-1
j_gene: TRBJ2-7
CDR3aa: CASSLVAGGLFYEQYF
CDR3nt: TGCGCCAGCAGCTTGGTAGCGGGGGGGCTTTTTTACGAGCAGTACTTC

d_gene: TRBD1
abundance: once
len: 15
v_gene: TRBV7-2
j_gene: TRBJ1-5
CDR3aa: CASSLAQGARQPQHF
CDR3nt: TGTGCCAGCAGCTTAGCACAGGGGGCTCGTCAGCCCCAGCATTTT

d_gene: NA
abundance: NA
len: 13
v_gene: TRBV2
j_gene: TRBJ2-7
CDR3aa: CASSTNRDFEPYF
CDR3nt: TGTGCCAGCAGCACAAACAGGGATTTCGAACCGTACTTC

d_gene: NA
abundance: NA
len: 13
v_gene: TRBV11-2
j_gene: TRBJ1-1
CDR3aa: CASSLDRGPEAFF
CDR3nt: TGTGCCAGCAGCTTAGATAGGGGACCTGAAGCTTTCTTT

d_gene: NA
abundance: NA
len: 15
v_gene: TRBV7-2
j_gene: TRBJ1-3
CDR3aa: CASSLQGASGNTIYF
CDR3nt: TGTGCCAGCAGCTTACAGGGAGCCTCTGGAAACACCATATATTTT

d_gene: TRBD1
abundance: once
len: 16
v_gene: TRBV7-8
j_gene: TRBJ2-7
CDR3aa: CASSLGGGQGTYEQYF
CDR3nt: TGTGCCAGCAGCTTAGGGGGGGGACAGGGGACTTACGAGCAGTACTTC